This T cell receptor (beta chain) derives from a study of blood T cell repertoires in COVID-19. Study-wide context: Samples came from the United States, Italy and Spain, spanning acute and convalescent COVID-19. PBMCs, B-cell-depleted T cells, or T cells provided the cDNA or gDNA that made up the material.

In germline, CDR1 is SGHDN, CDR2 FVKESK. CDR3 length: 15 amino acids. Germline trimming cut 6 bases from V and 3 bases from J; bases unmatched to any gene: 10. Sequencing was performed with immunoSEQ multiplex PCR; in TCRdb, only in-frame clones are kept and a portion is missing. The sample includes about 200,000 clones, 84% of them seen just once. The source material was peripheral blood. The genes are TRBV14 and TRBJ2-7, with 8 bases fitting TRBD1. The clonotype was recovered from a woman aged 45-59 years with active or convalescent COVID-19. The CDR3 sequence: CASRLSTGTGYEQYF. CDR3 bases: TGTGCCAGCAGACTCAGCACCGGGACAGGCTACGAGCAGTACTTC.